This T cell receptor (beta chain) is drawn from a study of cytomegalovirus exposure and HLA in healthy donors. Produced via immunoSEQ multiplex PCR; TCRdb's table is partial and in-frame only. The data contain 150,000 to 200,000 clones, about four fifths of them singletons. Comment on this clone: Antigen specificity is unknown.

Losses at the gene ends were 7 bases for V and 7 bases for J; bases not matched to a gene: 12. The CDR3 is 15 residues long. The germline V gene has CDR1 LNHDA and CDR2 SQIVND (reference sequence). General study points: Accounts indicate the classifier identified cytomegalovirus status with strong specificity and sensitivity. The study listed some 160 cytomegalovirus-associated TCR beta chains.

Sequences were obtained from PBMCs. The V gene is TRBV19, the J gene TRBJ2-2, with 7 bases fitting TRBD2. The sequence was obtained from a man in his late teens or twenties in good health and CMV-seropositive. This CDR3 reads CASNTGKTGGGELFF. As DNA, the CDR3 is TGTGCCAGTAACACCGGGAAAACGGGAGGCGGGGAGCTGTTTTTT.